This is a list of T cell receptor beta chains from one sample in a study of naive and memory T cell subsets. TCRdb independently ran MiXCR on the UMI-ligation and nested PCR reads; one entry per CDR3 protein. Of 80,000 or so distinct CDR3 sequences detected, 8% to 9.5% appear once; the ten largest clones hold 1.2%. Sequenced sample: naive CD8+ T cells from blood. These receptors came from a human donor in good health. Both conserved end residues are part of each CDR3. A D gene is named only where the DNA matches it firmly. Expanded clones get a size class; other rows say once, few or many, or leave the size out.

-	TRBV2	15	-	TRBJ2-7	CASSEYTGETYEQYF	TGTGCCAGCAGTGAGTACACGGGGGAGACCTACGAGCAGTACTTC
-	TRBV10-3	12	-	TRBJ2-1	CATISSYNEQFF	TGTGCCACCATCAGCTCCTACAATGAGCAGTTCTTC
-	TRBV11-2	14	many	TRBJ1-1	CASSWKTGNTEAFF	TGTGCCAGCAGCTGGAAGACAGGGAACACTGAAGCTTTCTTT
-	TRBV3-1	15	-	TRBJ2-3	CASSQGVAGTDTQYF	TGTGCCAGCAGCCAAGGTGTGGCGGGCACAGATACGCAGTATTTT
-	TRBV7-9	14	-	TRBJ1-4	CASSLGGSNEKLFF	TGTGCCAGCAGCTTGGGGGGATCTAATGAAAAACTGTTTTTT
-	TRBV24-1	14	few	TRBJ2-1	CATSDLHRYDEQFF	TGTGCCACCAGTGATTTGCACAGGTACGATGAGCAGTTCTTC
-	TRBV27	13	few	TRBJ2-5	CASSWGLKNTQYF	TGTGCCAGCAGTTGGGGACTCAAAAACACCCAGTACTTC
TRBD2	TRBV28	14	-	TRBJ2-1	CASSLLAGQNEQFF	TGTGCCAGCAGTTTACTAGCGGGGCAGAATGAGCAGTTCTTC
TRBD1	TRBV7-6	16	many	TRBJ1-1	CASSSAPGQEITEAFF	TGTGCCAGCAGCTCGGCTCCGGGACAGGAGATCACTGAAGCTTTCTTT
-	TRBV29-1	12	many	TRBJ1-1	CSVAWGLTEAFF	TGCAGCGTCGCATGGGGGCTGACTGAAGCTTTCTTT
TRBD1	TRBV9	17	-	TRBJ1-5	CASSVDGQANSNQPQHF	TGTGCCAGCAGCGTAGATGGACAGGCAAATAGCAATCAGCCCCAGCATTTT
TRBD2	TRBV19	14	many	TRBJ2-7	CASSIVAGGNEQYF	TGTGCCAGTAGTATAGTAGCGGGAGGGAACGAGCAGTACTTC
TRBD1	TRBV6-6	14	few	TRBJ2-7	CASSPGQRTYEQYF	TGTGCCAGCAGTCCGGGACAGAGAACTTACGAGCAGTACTTC
TRBD1	TRBV18	14	-	TRBJ2-3	CASSPGQGMDTQYF	TGTGCCAGCTCACCGGGACAGGGGATGGATACGCAGTATTTT
TRBD2	TRBV9	19	many	TRBJ2-1	CASSVASLAGPLSYNEQFF	TGTGCCAGCAGCGTAGCTTCACTAGCGGGACCGCTCTCCTACAATGAGCAGTTCTTC
TRBD2	TRBV29-1	13	few	TRBJ2-7	CSAKGGLGYEQYF	TGCAGCGCCAAGGGAGGACTAGGCTACGAGCAGTACTTC
TRBD2	TRBV7-6	15	many	TRBJ2-3	CASSYIAGEADTQYF	TGTGCCAGCAGCTATATAGCGGGAGAGGCAGATACGCAGTATTTT
-	TRBV15	17	few	TRBJ1-2	CATSRDLFGAVYSGYTF	TGTGCCACCAGCAGAGATCTATTTGGGGCCGTCTATAGTGGCTACACCTTC
-	TRBV6-5	13	many	TRBJ2-5	CASSYEGQETQYF	TGTGCCAGCAGTTACGAGGGCCAAGAGACCCAGTACTTC
-	TRBV6-5	16	-	TRBJ2-7	CASIAGTAPEGYEQYF	TGTGCCAGCATTGCAGGGACGGCCCCGGAGGGGTACGAGCAGTACTTC
-	TRBV20-1	15	few	TRBJ2-2	CSAPTTGWGTGELFF	TGCAGTGCCCCCACGACGGGCTGGGGCACCGGGGAGCTGTTTTTT
TRBD2	TRBV7-2	16	few	TRBJ2-1	CASSSSGLDYYNEQFF	TGTGCCAGCAGCTCGTCGGGACTAGATTACTACAATGAGCAGTTCTTC
-	TRBV29-1	16	few	TRBJ2-7	CSVERGGQGDTYEQYF	TGCAGCGTTGAGAGGGGGGGGCAGGGCGATACCTACGAGCAGTACTTC
TRBD1	TRBV10-3	22	-	TRBJ1-1	CAISDLPFRDRSLTTPNTEAFF	TGTGCCATCAGTGATTTACCGTTTCGGGACAGATCACTTACTACCCCGAACACTGAAGCTTTCTTT
TRBD1	TRBV24-1	17	few	TRBJ2-7	CAIHRDRDCRSSYEQYF	TGTGCCATCCACCGGGACAGGGATTGCAGAAGCTCCTACGAGCAGTACTTC
-	TRBV10-3	14	few	TRBJ2-1	CAISEYGKHNEQFF	TGTGCCATCAGTGAGTACGGTAAACACAATGAGCAGTTCTTC
-	TRBV7-9	15	-	TRBJ2-1	CASEDQSRPSNEQFF	TGTGCCAGCGAGGATCAATCACGGCCTTCCAATGAGCAGTTCTTC
TRBD1	TRBV30	14	few	TRBJ1-3	CASNTGGAGNTIYF	TGTGCCTCCAATACAGGGGGCGCGGGAAACACCATATATTTT
-	TRBV6-5	14	many	TRBJ2-5	CASSRPLRGETQYF	TGTGCCAGCAGTCGTCCCCTCAGGGGAGAGACCCAGTACTTC
TRBD2	TRBV18	13	-	TRBJ2-7	CASSSSGGYEQYF	TGTGCCAGCTCCAGTTCGGGAGGATACGAGCAGTACTTC
TRBD1	TRBV3-1	15	many	TRBJ2-7	CASSQRGQGVGEQYF	TGTGCCAGCAGCCAGAGGGGACAGGGGGTCGGAGAGCAGTACTTC
TRBD2	TRBV6-5	16	few	TRBJ2-7	CASSYFSSGGPYEQYF	TGTGCCAGCAGTTACTTTAGCAGCGGGGGCCCCTACGAGCAGTACTTC
-	TRBV14	17	-	TRBJ2-6	CASSRRPSPSGANVLTF	TGTGCCAGCAGCCGACGGCCATCTCCCTCTGGGGCCAACGTCCTGACTTTC
-	TRBV25-1	13	-	TRBJ2-1	CASKTDPNNEQFF	TGTGCCAGCAAGACGGACCCTAACAATGAGCAGTTCTTC
-	TRBV29-1	15	few	TRBJ2-3	CSVEPGQAVSDTQYF	TGCAGCGTTGAACCCGGGCAGGCTGTTTCAGATACGCAGTATTTT
-	TRBV6-1	13	few	TRBJ2-3	CASSERSPNTQYF	TGTGCCAGCAGTGAGCGGTCGCCCAATACGCAGTATTTT
TRBD1	TRBV19	15	many	TRBJ2-1	CASSIIRDRYNEQFF	TGTGCCAGTAGTATCATCCGGGACAGGTACAATGAGCAGTTCTTC